The 2 T cell receptor beta chains below all came from one sample that was sequenced in a study of OX40 agonist ivuxolimab in advanced cancers. The library was built by means of the immunoSEQ multiplex PCR assay. TCRdb took this table from immuneACCESS and kept in-frame rearrangements with V and J called. Such tables lack part of the clones; where checked against another copy, unresolved V genes explain under half of the gap, and the rest is unexplained. This sample gives about 50,000 clones in total; roughly 84% of them show up just once. Of the sample, around 0.65% is held by the ten largest clones. Sequencing was performed on CD4+ or CD8+ T cells sorted from blood, taken in a trial of the OX40 agonist ivuxolimab. The source is an adult with an advanced solid tumor such as melanoma, head and neck, liver or kidney cancer.

This sequence joins TRBV6-5 and TRBJ2-7, with D uncertain. Trimming cost V 6 bases and J 3 bases, with 9 bases left between them. CDR1 is MNHEY and CDR2 is SVGAGI in the germline V gene. There are 12 residues in the CDR3. The chain's CDR3 is CASRGSGYEQYF. CDR3 DNA sequence: TGTGCCAGCAGAGGGTCGGGCTACGAGCAGTACTTC.

This chain connects TRBV5-1 to TRBJ2-1; TRBD1 agrees at 10 bases. Losses at the gene ends were 3 bases for V and 6 bases for J; bases not matched to a gene: 3. The CDR3 spans 14 residues. Looked up from germline, CDR1 is SGHRS and CDR2 is YFSETQ. This CDR3 is CASSSGTGANEQFF. The CDR3 DNA is TGCGCCAGCAGCTCCGGGACAGGGGCCAATGAGCAGTTCTTC.